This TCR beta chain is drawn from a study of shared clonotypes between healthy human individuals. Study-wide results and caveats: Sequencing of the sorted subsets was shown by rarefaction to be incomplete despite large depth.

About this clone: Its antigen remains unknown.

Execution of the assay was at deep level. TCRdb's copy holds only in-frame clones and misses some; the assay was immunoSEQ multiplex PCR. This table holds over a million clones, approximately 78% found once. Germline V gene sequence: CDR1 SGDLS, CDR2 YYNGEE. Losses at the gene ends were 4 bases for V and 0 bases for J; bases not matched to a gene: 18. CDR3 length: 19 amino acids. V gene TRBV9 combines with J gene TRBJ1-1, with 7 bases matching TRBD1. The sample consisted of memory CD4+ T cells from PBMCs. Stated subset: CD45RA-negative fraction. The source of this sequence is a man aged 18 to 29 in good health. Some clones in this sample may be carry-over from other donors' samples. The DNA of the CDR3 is TGTGCCAGCAGCAAAGACAGGGTAACGGCAAGCGGAATGAACACTGAAGCTTTCTTT. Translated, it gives CASSKDRVTASGMNTEAFF. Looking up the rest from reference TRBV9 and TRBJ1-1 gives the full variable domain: DSGVTQTPKHLITATGQRVTLRCSPRSGDLSVYWYQQSLDQGLQFLIQYYNGEERAKGNILERFSAQQFPDLHSELNLSSLELGDSALYFCASSKDRVTASGMNTEAFFGQGTRLTVV.